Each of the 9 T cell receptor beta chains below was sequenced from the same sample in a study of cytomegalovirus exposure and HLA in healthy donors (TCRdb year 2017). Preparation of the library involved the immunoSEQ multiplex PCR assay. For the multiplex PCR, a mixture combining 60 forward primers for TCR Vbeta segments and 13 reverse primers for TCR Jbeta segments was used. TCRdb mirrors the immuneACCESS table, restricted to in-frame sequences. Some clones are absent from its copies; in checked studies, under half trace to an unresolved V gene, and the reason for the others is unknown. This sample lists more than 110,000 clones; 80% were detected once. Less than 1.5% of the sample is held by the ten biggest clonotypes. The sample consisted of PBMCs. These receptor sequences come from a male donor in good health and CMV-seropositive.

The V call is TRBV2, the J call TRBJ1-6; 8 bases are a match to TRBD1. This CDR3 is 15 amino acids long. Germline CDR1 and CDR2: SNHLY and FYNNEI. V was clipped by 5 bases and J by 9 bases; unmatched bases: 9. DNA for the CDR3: TGTGCCAGCAGTCTACAGGGGGTGTTAAGTTCACCCCTCCACTTT. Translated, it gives CASSLQGVLSSPLHF.

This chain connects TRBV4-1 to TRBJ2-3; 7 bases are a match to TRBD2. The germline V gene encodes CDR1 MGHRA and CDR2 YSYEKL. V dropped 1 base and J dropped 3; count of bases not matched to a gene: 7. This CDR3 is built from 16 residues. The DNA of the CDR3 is TGCGCCAGCAGCCAAGGGACGGGAGCGGGAACAGATACGCAGTATTTT. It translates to CASSQGTGAGTDTQYF.

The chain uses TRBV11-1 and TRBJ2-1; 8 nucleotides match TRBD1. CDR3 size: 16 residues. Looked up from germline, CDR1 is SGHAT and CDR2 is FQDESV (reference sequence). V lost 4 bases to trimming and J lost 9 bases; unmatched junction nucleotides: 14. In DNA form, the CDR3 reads TGTGCCAGCAGCTCTTACCCAGGGGGCGAAGATGGTGAGCAGTTCTTC. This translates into CASSSYPGGEDGEQFF.

CDR3 sequence reads: CASSLSRAHEQYF. The CDR3 DNA reads TGTGCCAGCAGTTTATCCCGAGCGCACGAGCAGTACTTC. The J gene is TRBJ2-7, the V gene TRBV27, with D uncertain. The CDR3 totals 13 residues. Trimming removed 0 bases from V and 5 bases from J, with 8 bases in between. The germline V gene has CDR1 MNHEY and CDR2 SMNVEV (reference sequence).

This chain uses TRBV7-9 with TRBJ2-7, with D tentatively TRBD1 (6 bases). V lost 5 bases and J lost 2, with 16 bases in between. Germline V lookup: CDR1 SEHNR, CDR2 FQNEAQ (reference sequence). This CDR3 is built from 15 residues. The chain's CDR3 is CASSAAGQYPYEQYF. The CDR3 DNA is TGTGCCAGCAGCGCCGCAGGACAGTACCCCTACGAGCAGTACTTC. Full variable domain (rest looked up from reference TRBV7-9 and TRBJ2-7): DTGVSQNPRHKITKRGQNVTFRCDPISEHNRLYWYRQTLGQGPEFLTYFQNEAQLEKSRLLSDRFSAERPKGSFSTLEIQRTEQGDSAMYLCASSAAGQYPYEQYFGPGTRLTVT.

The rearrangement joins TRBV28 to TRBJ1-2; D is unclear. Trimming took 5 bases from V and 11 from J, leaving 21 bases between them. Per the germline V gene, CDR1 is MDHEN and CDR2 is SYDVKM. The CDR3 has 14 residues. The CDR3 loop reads CASSLGPGRIRYTF. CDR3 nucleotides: TGTGCCAGCAGTCTTGGGCCCGGGAGGATAAGGTACACCTTC.

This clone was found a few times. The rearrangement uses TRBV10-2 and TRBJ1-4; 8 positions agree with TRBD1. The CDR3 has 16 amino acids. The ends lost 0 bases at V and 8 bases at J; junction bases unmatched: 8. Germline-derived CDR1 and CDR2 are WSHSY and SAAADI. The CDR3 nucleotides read TGCGCCAGCAGTGAGTCGTCGGACAGGGCGAGAGAAAAACTGTTTTTT. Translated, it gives CASSESSDRAREKLFF.

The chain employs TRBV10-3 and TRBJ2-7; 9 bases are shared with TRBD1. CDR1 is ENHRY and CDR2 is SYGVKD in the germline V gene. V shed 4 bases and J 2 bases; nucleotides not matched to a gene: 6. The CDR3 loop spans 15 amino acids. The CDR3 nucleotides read TGTGCCATCAGTGTTGGGACAGGGCGCGCCTACGAGCAGTACTTC. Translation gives CAISVGTGRAYEQYF.

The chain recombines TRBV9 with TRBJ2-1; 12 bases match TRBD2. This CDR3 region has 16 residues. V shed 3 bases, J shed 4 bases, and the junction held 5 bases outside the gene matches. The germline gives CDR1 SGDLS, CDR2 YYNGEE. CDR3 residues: CASSALAGGLYNEQFF. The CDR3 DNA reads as TGTGCCAGCAGCGCCCTAGCGGGGGGGCTGTACAATGAGCAGTTCTTC.